This T cell receptor beta chain appears in the sequencing data of a study of T cells in Graves' hyperthyroidism and ophthalmopathy (dated by TCRdb to about 2019). Describing the broader study: Peripheral blood samples were taken at initial diagnosis, before any treatment was given. Following sampling, methimazole starting at 30 mg daily was given to hyperthyroidism patients, and high-dose intravenous methylprednisolone was given to ophthalmopathy patients. In roughly six Graves' hyperthyroidism patients, the study also compared T-cell repertoires from thyroid tissue with T-cell repertoires from blood. TCR Vbeta CDR3 sequencing of 120 to 150 peripheral blood samples (roughly 41 ophthalmopathy, over 70 hyperthyroidism and approximately 17 progressor patients) is reported in the paper. Prospective prediction of ophthalmopathy was tested in an independent validation cohort of about 19 hyperthyroidism patients and 17 patients who later progressed to ophthalmopathy. The approximately 100 discovery patients were randomly split 7:3 into training and test sets. To identify TCR V-J signatures that set the groups apart, the researchers used a discovery cohort of more than 95 patients, made up of roughly 45 with Graves' ophthalmopathy and 57 with stable Graves' hyperthyroidism. Overall study outcomes, separate from this receptor: Sample size was not statistically predetermined, and blinding of investigators to group allocation was not performed. A 13 V-J signature model separated ophthalmopathy from stable hyperthyroidism, with roughly 88% sensitivity and about 81% specificity in cross-validation and 80%/75% in testing. In validation, the model predicted progression to ophthalmopathy with approximately 69% sensitivity and around 72% specificity, a median of roughly seven months before onset. Most expanded thyroid clonotypes (frequency above 0.001) were also detected in blood, suggesting blood repertoires may reflect thyroid immune responses.

Amplification of TCR beta CDR3 regions was carried out from RNA transcripts. For the first round of RT-PCR on the TCR CDR3, the HTBI primer set was used together with the Qiagen OneStep RT-PCR kit. Libraries were constructed in a second round of multiplex PCR, after which size selection and purification were carried out. Paired-end sequencing of the libraries was performed with 100 bp reads on an Illumina HiSeq2000. Concerning the study's data processing: SOAPnuke was used to process the raw data, with reads discarded if the reads contained adapters or uncalled bases, had a mean Phred below 15, or lacked an exact constant-primer or identifier match. High-quality paired reads were merged using COPE v1.2.5, and each unique nucleotide sequence was defined as a clonotype. Clonotypes were aligned to IMGT TRBV, TRBD and TRBJ reference segments using MiTCR v1.1. Only V-J combinations with frequency above 0.0001, covering 99% to 99.2% of repertoires, were analysed. A TCS score was defined as the ratio between F50 (clonal expansion) and ExV (chaos), using BLOSUM62-based TCRdist between CDR3 peptides within each V-J. Welch's t-statistics and random forest reduced just over 500 V-J features to 10 to 15, which were used in a naive Bayes classifier (R e1071). The public sequencing data were trimmed at Q25 with fastp and processed into clonotypes with MiXCR by TCRdb, which kept only in-frame beta chains. Entries that share a CDR3 protein sequence are merged under the most common genes and DNA. TCRdb assigned the V and J calls; the authors' analysis was not used. For this sample the table gives under 450,000 distinct CDR3 sequences, of which 17% were detected only once. In total, the top ten clones hold approximately 33% of the sample.

Hyperthyroidism patients were aged 18 to 65 years and newly diagnosed, with disease duration of less than 2 months. Patients with uncontrolled infections, other autoimmune diseases, pregnancy or lactation were excluded. Clinical symptoms, serum thyroxine and TRAb, thyroid ultrasound, and orbital computed tomography formed the basis for the diagnoses. For progressor patients, blood was drawn at the first diagnosis of hyperthyroidism, before any ophthalmopathy symptoms had appeared. PBMCs were separated from 8 to 10 ml of fresh peripheral blood using Ficoll-Paque density gradient centrifugation. Progressor patients were first diagnosed with Graves' hyperthyroidism and then developed ophthalmopathy during follow-up. Total RNA was extracted with Trizol reagent, and quality was checked on an Agilent 2100 Bioanalyzer. This clonotype was seen many times. What antigen it recognizes has not been identified. No base quality values were provided; no much bigger clone lies one nucleotide off.

Material: blood. The TCR comes from a woman aged 25-40 years with Graves' hyperthyroidism that later progressed to Graves' ophthalmopathy.

The DNA sequence is TGTGCCAGCAGTTTCGGAGTAGGTCCAAGGGCAGATACGCAGTATTTT. Protein translation: CASSFGVGPRADTQYF. Here the chain combines TRBV28 and TRBJ2-3; the D gene remains uncertain. Trimming at the junction amounts to 3 bases on V and 4 bases on J, and the germline ends lie 17 bases apart. Including the terminal cysteine and phenylalanine, the CDR3 comprises 16 residues. Just CDR3 DNA is preserved here, 48 bases in frame from base 1. CDR1 MDHEN and CDR2 SYDVKM were looked up in the germline V gene.